This T cell receptor beta chain is from a study of post-analysis software for immune sequencing data. Unique molecular identifiers tagged the TCR beta cDNA libraries. Input populations of 1 to 10 million T cells gave rise to about 480,000 cDNA molecules. TCRdb ran MiXCR on the PCR reads and lists one entry per CDR3 protein. The sample has approximately 570,000 distinct CDR3 sequences, roughly two fifths seen once. This clonotype was seen only a few times. The antigen is unknown. The study's findings and limits: Significantly lower normalized Chao1 diversity was found in patients with multiple sclerosis relative to controls. Strong same-batch co-clustering of samples appeared with F measure clustering.

This TCR was sampled from a girl under 18 with multiple sclerosis. Sequencing input: blood.

The DNA of the CDR3 is TGTGCCACCAGTGACCTGTGCTACGAGCAGTACTTC. This translates into CATSDLCYEQYF. This chain connects TRBV24-1 to TRBJ2-7; D gene ambiguous. Germline CDR1 reads KGHDR; CDR2 reads SFDVKD. V was pared by 4 bases and J by 3 bases, with 6 bases between. The CDR3 totals 12 residues.